The T cell receptor beta chain under discussion was sequenced for a study of blood T cell repertoires in COVID-19. Study summary: COVID-19 samples from acute and convalescent phases originated in the United States, Italy and Spain. The cDNA or gDNA used as material had been derived from T cells, B-cell-depleted T cells, or PBMCs.

This clone was recorded once. Original methodology: It was from reference gene primer amplification that nucleated cell counts were estimated. The data were produced by immunoSEQ multiplex PCR, yet TCRdb's version contains in-frame clones alone and is incomplete. For V, J and clone size, that table is used; D and trimming come from the DNA. The table has tens of thousands of clones, 70% to 85% seen once. The CDR3 spans 14 residues. The V gene's germline CDR1 is MDHEN and CDR2 SYDVKM. V gave up 5 bases and J gave up 7 bases, with 14 bases separating them. Sequencing used peripheral blood. V and J are TRBV28 and TRBJ1-4; no firm D call. The sequence derives from a man between 60 and 75 years old with active or convalescent COVID-19. Written as DNA, the CDR3 is TGTGCCAGCAGTAGGAGGGCTGAGGGTGAAAAACTGTTTTTT. Residues: CASSRRAEGEKLFF.